This T cell receptor beta chain was obtained from a study of T cell responses to AZD1222 COVID-19 vaccine. For this clone: Its target is not known.

Overall study findings and caveats: Donors skewed white British and female; clonal diversity was possibly underestimated. Spike-specific TCR repertoires showed rising breadth and depth after two AZD1222 doses. Samples come after the peak T cell response, not at day 14.

This CDR3 contains 16 residues. V was pared by 2 bases and J by 3 bases, with 7 bases of the junction left unmatched. The germline V gene has CDR1 SGHRS and CDR2 YFSETQ. TCRdb's copy holds only in-frame clones and misses some; the assay was immunoSEQ multiplex PCR. The data contain tens of thousands of clones, over 60% of them seen just once; the ten biggest clones take up around 10%. The sequencing used peripheral blood, collected on day 0 of AZD1222 vaccination. The receptor was isolated from an adult in good health. This chain connects TRBV5-1 to TRBJ1-1; 10 nucleotides line up with TRBD1. The CDR3 is CASSLGTGEMDTEAFF. The CDR3 nucleotides are TGCGCCAGCAGCTTAGGGACAGGGGAAATGGACACTGAAGCTTTCTTT.